A selection of T cell receptor beta chains follows, all from one sample in a study of T cells in Graves' hyperthyroidism and ophthalmopathy. TCRdb processed the multiplex PCR reads anew with MiXCR; each CDR3 protein has one entry. This sample yields 660,000 or so distinct CDR3 sequences, of which roughly 20% are seen a single time; roughly a third belongs to the top ten. The material sequenced was blood. The receptors were gathered from a man aged 25-45 years with Graves' ophthalmopathy. Both conserved end residues are part of each CDR3. Each record gives: J gene, V gene, clone size, D gene, CDR3 protein, CDR3 DNA. D genes are given only for firm matches. Clone size is stated in some rows and not others, as once, few, many or a class when expanded.

j_call: TRBJ2-5
v_call: TRBV18
clone_size: .
d_call: TRBD2
cdr3_aa: CASSASGTSGYQYF
cdr3_nt: TGTGCCAGCAGCGCATCCGGGACTAGCGGTTATCAGTACTTC

j_call: TRBJ2-3
v_call: TRBV20-1
clone_size: many
d_call: .
cdr3_aa: CSARDGEHRGTDTQYF
cdr3_nt: TGCAGTGCTAGAGATGGGGAACATCGGGGCACAGATACGCAGTATTTT

j_call: TRBJ2-1
v_call: TRBV3-1
clone_size: .
d_call: TRBD2
cdr3_aa: CASSQVPSGMKFF
cdr3_nt: TGTGCCAGCAGCCAAGTACCTAGCGGGATGAAGTTTTTC

j_call: TRBJ1-2
v_call: TRBV7-9
clone_size: few
d_call: TRBD1
cdr3_aa: CASSPDRGPSSGTF
cdr3_nt: TGTGCCAGCAGCCCCGACAGGGGGCCATCTTCGGGAACCTTC

j_call: TRBJ2-7
v_call: TRBV6-1
clone_size: .
d_call: .
cdr3_aa: CASRFTGAYEQYF
cdr3_nt: TGTGCCAGCAGGTTCACCGGCGCCTACGAGCAGTACTTC

j_call: TRBJ2-1
v_call: TRBV4-1
clone_size: .
d_call: .
cdr3_aa: CASSQVVYNEQFF
cdr3_nt: TGCGCCAGCAGCCAAGTCGTCTACAATGAGCAGTTCTTC

j_call: TRBJ1-1
v_call: TRBV2
clone_size: many
d_call: .
cdr3_aa: CASSDDGRMEAFF
cdr3_nt: TGTGCCAGCAGTGATGACGGCCGGATGGAAGCTTTCTTT

j_call: TRBJ2-7
v_call: TRBV15
clone_size: few
d_call: .
cdr3_aa: CATSQRGSYEQYF
cdr3_nt: TGTGCCACCAGCCAGAGGGGGTCCTACGAGCAGTACTTC

j_call: TRBJ2-1
v_call: TRBV4-2
clone_size: few
d_call: TRBD2
cdr3_aa: CASSQVELGLAGVSRHNEQFF
cdr3_nt: TGTGCCAGCAGCCAAGTTGAACTTGGACTAGCGGGAGTATCCAGGCACAATGAGCAGTTCTTC

j_call: TRBJ2-2
v_call: TRBV4-1
clone_size: .
d_call: TRBD2
cdr3_aa: CASSPLPRTSHSTGELFF
cdr3_nt: TGCGCCAGCAGCCCCCTACCCAGGACTAGCCATTCAACCGGGGAGCTGTTTTTT

j_call: TRBJ2-5
v_call: TRBV6-2/TRBV6-3
clone_size: .
d_call: .
cdr3_aa: CASSSVSIRVSSETQYF
cdr3_nt: TGTGCCAGCAGTTCTGTATCGATAAGGGTTAGCTCGGAGACCCAGTACTTC

j_call: TRBJ2-5
v_call: TRBV2
clone_size: many
d_call: .
cdr3_aa: CASSESGKTQYF
cdr3_nt: TGTGCCAGCAGTGAATCCGGGAAGACCCAGTACTTC

j_call: TRBJ1-4
v_call: TRBV5-1
clone_size: few
d_call: .
cdr3_aa: CASSLVGGGREKLFF
cdr3_nt: TGCGCCAGCAGCTTGGTCGGTGGGGGTCGAGAAAAACTGTTTTTT

j_call: TRBJ2-7
v_call: TRBV14
clone_size: .
d_call: .
cdr3_aa: CASSTHKGNSYEQYF
cdr3_nt: TGTGCCAGCAGCACGCATAAGGGAAACTCCTACGAGCAGTACTTC

j_call: TRBJ2-7
v_call: TRBV11-2
clone_size: many
d_call: .
cdr3_aa: CASSSTGGFRYEQYF
cdr3_nt: TGTGCCAGCAGCTCGACTGGGGGGTTTAGGTACGAGCAGTACTTC

j_call: TRBJ1-1
v_call: TRBV20-1
clone_size: .
d_call: .
cdr3_aa: CSAGRRRVRGTEAFF
cdr3_nt: TGCAGTGCTGGACGCCGCAGGGTGCGGGGTACTGAAGCTTTCTTT

j_call: TRBJ1-3
v_call: TRBV10-3
clone_size: few
d_call: TRBD1
cdr3_aa: CAISEDRGKPGTIYF
cdr3_nt: TGTGCCATCAGTGAGGACAGGGGAAAACCGGGCACCATATATTTT

j_call: TRBJ2-1
v_call: TRBV20-1
clone_size: many
d_call: TRBD2
cdr3_aa: CSARDRRGLAGEAYNEQFF
cdr3_nt: TGCAGTGCTAGAGATCGGAGGGGACTAGCGGGAGAAGCCTACAATGAGCAGTTCTTC

j_call: TRBJ2-3
v_call: TRBV7-9
clone_size: .
d_call: TRBD2
cdr3_aa: CASSFRGSGRTSSTDTQYF
cdr3_nt: TGTGCCAGCAGCTTCCGCGGTAGCGGGAGGACCTCTAGCACAGATACGCAGTATTTT

j_call: TRBJ2-3
v_call: TRBV25-1
clone_size: few
d_call: .
cdr3_aa: CASSEEGGITDTQYF
cdr3_nt: TGTGCCAGCAGTGAAGAGGGCGGGATAACAGATACGCAGTATTTT

j_call: TRBJ1-5
v_call: TRBV6-1
clone_size: .
d_call: .
cdr3_aa: CASSEFLTGDQPQHF
cdr3_nt: TGTGCCAGCAGTGAATTTCTAACAGGCGATCAGCCCCAGCATTTT

j_call: TRBJ2-1
v_call: TRBV7-2
clone_size: few
d_call: .
cdr3_aa: CASSPELGLLNPNEQFF
cdr3_nt: TGTGCCAGCAGCCCGGAACTGGGTCTATTAAACCCTAATGAGCAGTTCTTC

j_call: TRBJ2-2
v_call: TRBV7-3
clone_size: many
d_call: .
cdr3_aa: CASSPQGNTGELFF
cdr3_nt: TGCGCCAGCAGCCCCCAGGGAAACACCGGGGAGCTGTTTTTT

j_call: TRBJ2-7
v_call: TRBV7-2
clone_size: .
d_call: .
cdr3_aa: CASSLRLGSYNEQYF
cdr3_nt: TGTGCCAGCAGCTTAAGGTTGGGGTCCTACAATGAGCAGTACTTC

j_call: TRBJ2-7
v_call: TRBV11-2
clone_size: .
d_call: TRBD1
cdr3_aa: CASSLVPGGSYEQYF
cdr3_nt: TGTGCCAGCAGCTTAGTCCCAGGGGGCTCCTACGAGCAGTACTTC

j_call: TRBJ1-2
v_call: TRBV10-3
clone_size: .
d_call: TRBD1
cdr3_aa: CAISERDSNYGYTF
cdr3_nt: TGTGCCATCAGTGAAAGGGACAGTAACTATGGCTACACCTTC

j_call: TRBJ2-2
v_call: TRBV9
clone_size: few
d_call: .
cdr3_aa: CASSVAREFNTGELFF
cdr3_nt: TGTGCCAGCAGCGTAGCCCGGGAATTCAACACCGGGGAGCTGTTTTTT

j_call: TRBJ1-1
v_call: TRBV20-1
clone_size: many
d_call: TRBD1
cdr3_aa: CSARGTGNPEAFF
cdr3_nt: TGCAGTGCTAGGGGGACAGGTAACCCTGAAGCTTTCTTT

j_call: TRBJ2-1
v_call: TRBV5-1
clone_size: few
d_call: TRBD1
cdr3_aa: CASSFSGQGGNEQFF
cdr3_nt: TGCGCCAGCAGCTTCTCCGGACAGGGGGGAAATGAGCAGTTCTTC

j_call: TRBJ2-5
v_call: TRBV28
clone_size: many
d_call: .
cdr3_aa: CASSPPRGGPRGETQYF
cdr3_nt: TGTGCCAGCAGTCCCCCCCGGGGCGGACCTCGGGGGGAGACCCAGTACTTC

j_call: TRBJ2-3
v_call: TRBV27
clone_size: few
d_call: .
cdr3_aa: CASSGREDADTQYF
cdr3_nt: TGTGCCAGCAGTGGCAGGGAGGACGCAGATACGCAGTATTTT

j_call: TRBJ2-7
v_call: TRBV6-2/TRBV6-3
clone_size: many
d_call: TRBD1
cdr3_aa: CASRDPGQYEQYF
cdr3_nt: TGTGCCAGCAGGGACCCGGGACAGTACGAGCAGTACTTC

j_call: TRBJ1-2
v_call: TRBV28
clone_size: .
d_call: .
cdr3_aa: CASSNQGGYTF
cdr3_nt: TGTGCCAGCAGTAACCAGGGAGGCTACACCTTC

j_call: TRBJ2-1
v_call: TRBV25-1
clone_size: few
d_call: TRBD2
cdr3_aa: CASSEPLAVTYEQFF
cdr3_nt: TGTGCCAGCAGTGAACCCCTAGCGGTGACCTATGAGCAGTTCTTC

j_call: TRBJ2-7
v_call: TRBV24-1
clone_size: few
d_call: TRBD1
cdr3_aa: CATSDPDRGGSYEQYF
cdr3_nt: TGTGCCACCAGTGACCCCGACAGGGGTGGATCCTACGAGCAGTACTTC